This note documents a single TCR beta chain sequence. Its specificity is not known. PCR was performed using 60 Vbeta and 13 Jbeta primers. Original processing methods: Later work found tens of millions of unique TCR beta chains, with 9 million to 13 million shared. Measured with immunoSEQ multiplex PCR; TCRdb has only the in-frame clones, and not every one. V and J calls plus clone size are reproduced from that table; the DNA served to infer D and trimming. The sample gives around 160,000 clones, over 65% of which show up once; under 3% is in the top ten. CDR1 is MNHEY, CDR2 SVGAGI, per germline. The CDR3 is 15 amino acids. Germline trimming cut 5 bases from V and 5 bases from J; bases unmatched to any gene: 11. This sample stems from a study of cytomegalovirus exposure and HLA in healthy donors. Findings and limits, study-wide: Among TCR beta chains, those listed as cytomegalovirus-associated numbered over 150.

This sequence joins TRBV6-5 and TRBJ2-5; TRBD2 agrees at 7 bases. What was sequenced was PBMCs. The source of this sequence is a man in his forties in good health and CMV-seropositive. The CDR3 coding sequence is TGTGCCAGCAGTCCCCTCAGCCAGGGAGGGGAGACCCAGTACTTC. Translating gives CASSPLSQGGETQYF.